This T cell receptor (beta chain) comes out of a study of blood T cells in healthy people across ages. Isolation per sample recovered at least 6 million PBMCs. A note on this clonotype: What it binds is not known.

V was clipped by 2 bases and J by 7 bases, with 21 bases between them. Germline V gene data show CDR1 as SGHTA and CDR2 as FQGNSA. The length of the CDR3 is 16 residues. General study points: It was not known whether donors were CMV positive (a possible confounder of expanded clonotype changes). A greater number of naive CD4+ cells and higher diversity distinguished long-lived donors from aged donors. Among T cells, TCR beta diversity per million cells dropped roughly linearly as age rose.

Primed by a sample-barcoded 5' primer and a J-beta primer mix, a second PCR proceeded for about 7 to 11 cycles. Each CDR3 protein is one row after TCRdb ran MiXCR on the 5' RACE reads. This sample has some 1.4 million distinct CDR3 sequences, with roughly 40% found just once. This clonotype was obtained from a woman aged 18-29 years in good health. What was sequenced was blood. The chain couples TRBV7-2 to TRBJ2-7; possible D gene TRBD2, 7 bases. The CDR3 loop is CASSLNTGGAYNEQYF. The CDR3 DNA sequence: TGTGCCAGCAGCTTAAACACGGGGGGCGCTTACAATGAGCAGTACTTC. The variable domain in full, completed from reference TRBV7-2 and TRBJ2-7, reads GAGVSQSPSNKVTEKGKDVELRCDPISGHTALYWYRQSLGQGLEFLIYFQGNSAPDKSGLPSDRFSAERTGGSVSTLTIQRTQQEDSAVYLCASSLNTGGAYNEQYFGPGTRLTVT.